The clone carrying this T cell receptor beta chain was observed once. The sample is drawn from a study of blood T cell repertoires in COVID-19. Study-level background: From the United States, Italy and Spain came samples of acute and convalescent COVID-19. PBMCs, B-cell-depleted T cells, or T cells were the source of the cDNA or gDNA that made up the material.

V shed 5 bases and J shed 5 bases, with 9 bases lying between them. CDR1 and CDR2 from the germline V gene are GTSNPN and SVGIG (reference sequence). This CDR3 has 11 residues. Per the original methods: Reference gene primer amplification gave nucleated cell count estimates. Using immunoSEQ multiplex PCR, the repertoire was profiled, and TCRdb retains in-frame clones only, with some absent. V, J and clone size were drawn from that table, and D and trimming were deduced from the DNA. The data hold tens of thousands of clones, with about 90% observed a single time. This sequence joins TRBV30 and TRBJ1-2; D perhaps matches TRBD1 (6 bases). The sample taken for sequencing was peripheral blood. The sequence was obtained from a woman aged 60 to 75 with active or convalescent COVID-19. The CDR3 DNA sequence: TGTGCCTGGTCACAGGGTTATGGCTACACCTTC. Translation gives CAWSQGYGYTF.